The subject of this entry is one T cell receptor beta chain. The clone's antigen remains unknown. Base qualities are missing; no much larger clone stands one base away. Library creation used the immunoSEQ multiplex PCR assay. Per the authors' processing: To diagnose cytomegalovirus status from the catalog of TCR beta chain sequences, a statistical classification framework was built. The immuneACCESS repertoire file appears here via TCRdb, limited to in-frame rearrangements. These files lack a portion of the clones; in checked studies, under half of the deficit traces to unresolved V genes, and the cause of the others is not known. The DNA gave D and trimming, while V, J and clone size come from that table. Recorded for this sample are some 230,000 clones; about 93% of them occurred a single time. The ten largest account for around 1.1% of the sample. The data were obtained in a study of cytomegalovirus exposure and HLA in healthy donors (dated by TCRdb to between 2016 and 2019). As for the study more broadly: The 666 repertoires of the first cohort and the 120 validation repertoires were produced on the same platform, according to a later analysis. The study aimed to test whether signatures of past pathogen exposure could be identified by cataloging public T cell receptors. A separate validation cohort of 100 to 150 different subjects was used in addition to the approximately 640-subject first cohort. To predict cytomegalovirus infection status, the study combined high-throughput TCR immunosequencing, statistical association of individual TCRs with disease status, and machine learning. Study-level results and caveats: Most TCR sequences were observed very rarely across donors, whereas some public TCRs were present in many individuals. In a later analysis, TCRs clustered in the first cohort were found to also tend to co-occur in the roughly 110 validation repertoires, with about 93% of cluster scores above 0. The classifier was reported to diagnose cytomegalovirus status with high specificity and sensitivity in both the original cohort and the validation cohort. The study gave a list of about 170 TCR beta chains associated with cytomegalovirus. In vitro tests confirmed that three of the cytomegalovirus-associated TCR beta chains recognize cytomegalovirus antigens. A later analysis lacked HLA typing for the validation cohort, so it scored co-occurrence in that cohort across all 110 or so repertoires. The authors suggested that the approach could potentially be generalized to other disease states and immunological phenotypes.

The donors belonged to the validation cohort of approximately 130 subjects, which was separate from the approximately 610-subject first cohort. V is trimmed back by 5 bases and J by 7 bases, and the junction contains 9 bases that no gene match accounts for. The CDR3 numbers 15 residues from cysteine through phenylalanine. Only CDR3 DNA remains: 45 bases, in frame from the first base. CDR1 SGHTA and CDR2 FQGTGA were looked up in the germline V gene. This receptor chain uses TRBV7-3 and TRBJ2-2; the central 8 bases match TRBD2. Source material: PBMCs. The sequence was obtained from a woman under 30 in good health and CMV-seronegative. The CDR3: CASSPEGGRLGELFF. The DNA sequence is TGTGCCAGCAGCCCTGAGGGCGGGAGGCTCGGGGAGCTGTTTTTT.